These T cell receptor beta chains were read from a single sample in a study of T cells in Graves' hyperthyroidism and ophthalmopathy. MiXCR was run by TCRdb on the multiplex PCR reads, yielding one entry per CDR3 protein. The repertoire includes 350,000 to 450,000 distinct CDR3 sequences, around 15% of them detected once, and 25% to 30% sits in the top ten. Sample: blood. These receptors were taken from a man aged 45-65 years with Graves' ophthalmopathy. The CDR3 runs from the conserved cysteine through the conserved F or W. Each record gives: J gene, V gene, D gene, CDR3 length, clone size, CDR3 protein, CDR3 DNA. D genes are given only for firm matches. Not every row has a clone size; where given, it reads once, few, many or a size class.

>TRBJ1-1|TRBV19|NA|13|NA
CASSMRPDTEAFF
TGTGCCAGTAGTATGAGGCCCGACACTGAAGCTTTCTTT
>TRBJ2-7|TRBV6-5|NA|14|NA
CASSYVGQMDEQYF
TGTGCCAGCAGTTACGTAGGACAAATGGACGAGCAGTACTTC
>TRBJ2-7|TRBV7-8|NA|16|NA
CASSLERGVGTYEQYF
TGTGCCAGCAGCTTAGAGAGAGGGGTTGGGACCTACGAGCAGTACTTC
>TRBJ2-3|TRBV2|TRBD2|15|many
CASGNGRLSTDTQYF
TGTGCCAGCGGAAACGGGAGGCTTAGCACAGATACGCAGTATTTT
>TRBJ1-5|TRBV2|NA|15|few
CASSEGGGSNQPQHF
TGTGCCAGCAGTGAAGGGGGGGGGAGCAATCAGCCCCAGCATTTT
>TRBJ1-4|TRBV30|NA|15|many
CAWSPRRTTNEKLFF
TGTGCCTGGAGCCCCAGGAGAACAACTAATGAAAAACTGTTTTTT
>TRBJ2-5|TRBV20-1|NA|12|few
CSARENTETQYF
TGCAGTGCTAGAGAGAATACAGAGACCCAGTACTTC
>TRBJ2-1|TRBV13|NA|16|NA
CASSLEEGLSYNEQFF
TGTGCCAGCAGCTTAGAAGAGGGCCTATCTTACAATGAGCAGTTCTTC
>TRBJ1-5|TRBV10-3|NA|12|many
CAIREGNQPQHF
TGTGCCATCAGAGAGGGCAATCAGCCCCAGCATTTT
>TRBJ2-6|TRBV6-2/TRBV6-3|TRBD2|17|NA
CASRRAGARSGANVLTF
TGTGCCAGCAGGCGAGCGGGAGCCCGCTCTGGGGCCAACGTCCTGACTTTC
>TRBJ2-1|TRBV30|NA|14|many
CAWSRRGPYNEQFF
TGTGCCTGGAGTAGGAGGGGGCCTTACAATGAGCAGTTCTTC
>TRBJ2-1|TRBV20-1|NA|12|few
CSARVWGNEQFF
TGCAGTGCTAGGGTATGGGGCAATGAGCAGTTCTTC
>TRBJ2-7|TRBV11-2|TRBD1|13|many
CASSLDRYYEQYF
TGTGCCAGCAGCCTGGACAGGTACTACGAGCAGTACTTC
>TRBJ2-1|TRBV30|TRBD2|15|NA
CAWRGTSGPYNEQFF
TGTGCCTGGAGGGGGACTAGCGGCCCCTACAATGAGCAGTTCTTC
>TRBJ2-1|TRBV19|TRBD2|17|many
CASATGTSGRAYNEQFF
TGTGCCAGTGCTACCGGGACTAGCGGGAGGGCCTACAATGAGCAGTTCTTC
>TRBJ2-7|TRBV5-1|NA|14|many
CASSLSVPSYEQYF
TGCGCCAGCAGCTTGTCCGTACCCTCCTACGAGCAGTACTTC
>TRBJ2-7|TRBV5-5|NA|13|many
CASIGLNLYEQYF
TGTGCCAGCATAGGACTCAACTTATACGAGCAGTACTTC
>TRBJ2-5|TRBV6-1|NA|15|many
CASSGGPEARETQYF
TGTGCCAGCAGCGGAGGCCCGGAGGCGCGAGAGACCCAGTACTTC
>TRBJ2-4|TRBV3-1|NA|14|many
CASSQDGSGNIQYF
TGTGCCAGCAGCCAAGATGGGTCGGGGAACATTCAGTACTTC
>TRBJ1-1|TRBV27|NA|19|many
CASTPQSPTGVGASAEAFF
TGTGCCAGCACCCCCCAATCGCCGACAGGTGTTGGGGCGAGCGCTGAAGCTTTCTTT
>TRBJ2-7|TRBV10-3|NA|15|NA
CAISRDGGREREQYF
TGTGCCATCAGCCGGGACGGTGGCAGAGAGAGGGAGCAGTACTTC
>TRBJ2-7|TRBV20-1|TRBD2|13|NA
CSFYSGRAYEQYF
TGCAGTTTTTATAGCGGGAGGGCCTACGAGCAGTACTTC
>TRBJ2-2|TRBV28|NA|15|many
CASSPPLRYTGELFF
TGTGCCAGCAGCCCACCCCTCCGTTACACCGGGGAGCTGTTTTTT
>TRBJ2-1|TRBV19|NA|17|NA
CASSMEGGPSSYNEQFF
TGTGCCAGTAGTATGGAGGGGGGCCCCAGCTCCTACAATGAGCAGTTCTTC
>TRBJ2-7|TRBV4-1|TRBD2|20|NA
CASSEALTGTASGRRYEQYF
TGCGCCAGCAGCGAGGCCCTTACAGGGACGGCTAGCGGGAGGCGCTACGAGCAGTACTTC